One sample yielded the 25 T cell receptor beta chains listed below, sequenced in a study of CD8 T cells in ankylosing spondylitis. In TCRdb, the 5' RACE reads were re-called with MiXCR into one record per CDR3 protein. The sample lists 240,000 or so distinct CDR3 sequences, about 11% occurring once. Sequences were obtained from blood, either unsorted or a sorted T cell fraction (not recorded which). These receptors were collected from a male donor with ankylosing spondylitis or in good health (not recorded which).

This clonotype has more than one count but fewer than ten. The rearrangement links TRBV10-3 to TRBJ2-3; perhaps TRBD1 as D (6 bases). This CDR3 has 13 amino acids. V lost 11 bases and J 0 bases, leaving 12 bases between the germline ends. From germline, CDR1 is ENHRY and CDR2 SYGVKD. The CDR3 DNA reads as TGTGCCGGACAGTCATCTAGCACAGATACGCAGTATTTT. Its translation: CAGQSSSTDTQYF.

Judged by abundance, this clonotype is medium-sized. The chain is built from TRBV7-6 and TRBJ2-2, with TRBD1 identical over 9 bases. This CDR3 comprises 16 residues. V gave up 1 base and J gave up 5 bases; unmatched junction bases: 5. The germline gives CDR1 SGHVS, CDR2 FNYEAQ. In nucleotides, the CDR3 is TGTGCCAGCAGCTTAGTAGGGACAGGGTTGACCGGGGAGCTGTTTTTT. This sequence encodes CASSLVGTGLTGELFF.

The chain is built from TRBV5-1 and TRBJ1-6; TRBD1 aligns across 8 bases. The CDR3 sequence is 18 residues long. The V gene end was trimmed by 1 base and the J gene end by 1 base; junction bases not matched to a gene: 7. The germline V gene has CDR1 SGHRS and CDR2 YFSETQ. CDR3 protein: CASSLRDRLASYNSPLHF. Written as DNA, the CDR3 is TGCGCCAGCAGCTTGCGGGACAGGCTTGCGTCCTATAATTCACCCCTCCACTTT.

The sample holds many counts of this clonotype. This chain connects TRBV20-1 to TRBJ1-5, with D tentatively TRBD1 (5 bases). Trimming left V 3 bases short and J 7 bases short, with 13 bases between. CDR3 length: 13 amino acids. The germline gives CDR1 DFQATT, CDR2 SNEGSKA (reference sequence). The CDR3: CSARGQMEQPQHF. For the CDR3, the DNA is TGCAGTGCTAGGGGGCAGATGGAGCAGCCCCAGCATTTT.

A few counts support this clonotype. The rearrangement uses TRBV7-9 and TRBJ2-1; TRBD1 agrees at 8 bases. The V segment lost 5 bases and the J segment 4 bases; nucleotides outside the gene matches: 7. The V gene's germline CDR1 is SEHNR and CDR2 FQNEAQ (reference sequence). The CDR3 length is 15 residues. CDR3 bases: TGTGCCAGCAGCCCTCCCGGGACAGGATACAATGAGCAGTTCTTC. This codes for CASSPPGTGYNEQFF.

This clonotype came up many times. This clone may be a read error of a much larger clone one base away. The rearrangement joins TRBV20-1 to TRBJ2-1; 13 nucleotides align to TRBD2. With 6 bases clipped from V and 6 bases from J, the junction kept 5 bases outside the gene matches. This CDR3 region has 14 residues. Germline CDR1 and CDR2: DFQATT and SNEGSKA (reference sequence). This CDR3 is CSAQGTSGTNEQFF. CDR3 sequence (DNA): TGCAGTGCCCAGGGGACTAGCGGGACCAATGAGCAGTTCTTC.

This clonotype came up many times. The CDR3 sequence: CSASAGGRANEQFF. In nucleotides, the CDR3 is TGCAGTGCTAGTGCCGGCGGGAGGGCCAATGAGCAGTTCTTC. This chain connects TRBV20-1 to TRBJ2-1; TRBD2 matches 9 bases. CDR1 and CDR2 (germline): DFQATT, SNEGSKA (reference sequence). The CDR3 has 14 residues. V dropped 3 bases and J dropped 6; count of bases not matched to a gene: 6.

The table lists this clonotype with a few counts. In DNA, the CDR3 is TGTGCCAGTAGTATGGGACGACTAGCGGGACCAAAGACCCAGTACTTC. This translates into CASSMGRLAGPKTQYF. The genes are TRBV19 and TRBJ2-5; TRBD2 agrees at 11 bases. CDR3 length: 16 amino acids. With V trimmed by 3 bases and J by 6 bases, 9 bases remained unmatched. CDR1 and CDR2 (germline): LNHDA, SQIVND (reference sequence).

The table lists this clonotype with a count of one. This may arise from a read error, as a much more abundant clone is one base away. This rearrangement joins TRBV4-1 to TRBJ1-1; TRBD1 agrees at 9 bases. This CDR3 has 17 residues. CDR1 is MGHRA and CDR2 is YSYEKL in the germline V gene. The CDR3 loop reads CANSPTRLGQGRVEAFF. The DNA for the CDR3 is TGCGCCAACAGCCCTACGCGATTGGGACAGGGTCGGGTGGAAGCTTTCTTT.

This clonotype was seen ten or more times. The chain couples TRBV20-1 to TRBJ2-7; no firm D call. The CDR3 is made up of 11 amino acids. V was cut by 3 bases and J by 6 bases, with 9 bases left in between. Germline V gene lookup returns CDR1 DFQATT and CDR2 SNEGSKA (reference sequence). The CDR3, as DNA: TGCAGTGCTAGGGCGTATGCCGAGCAGTACTTC. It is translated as CSARAYAEQYF.

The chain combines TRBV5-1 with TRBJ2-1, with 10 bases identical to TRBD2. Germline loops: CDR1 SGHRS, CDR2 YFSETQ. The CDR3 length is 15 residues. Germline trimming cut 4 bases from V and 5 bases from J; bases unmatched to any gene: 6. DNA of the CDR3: TGCGCCAGCAGCCGTGGAACTAGCGGGAACAATGAGCAGTTCTTC. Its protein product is CASSRGTSGNNEQFF.

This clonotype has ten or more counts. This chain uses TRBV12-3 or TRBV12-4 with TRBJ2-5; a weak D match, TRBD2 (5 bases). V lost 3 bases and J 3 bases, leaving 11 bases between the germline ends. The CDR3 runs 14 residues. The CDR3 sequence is CASSFFAREETQYF. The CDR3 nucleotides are TGTGCCAGCAGTTTTTTTGCGCGGGAAGAGACCCAGTACTTC.

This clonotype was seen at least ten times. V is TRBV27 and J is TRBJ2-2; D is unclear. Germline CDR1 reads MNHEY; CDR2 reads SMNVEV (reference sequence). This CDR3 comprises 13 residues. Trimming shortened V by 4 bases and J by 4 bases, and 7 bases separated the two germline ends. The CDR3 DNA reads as TGTGCCAGCAGTTCCGGTGGCACCGGGGAGCTGTTTTTT. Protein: CASSSGGTGELFF.

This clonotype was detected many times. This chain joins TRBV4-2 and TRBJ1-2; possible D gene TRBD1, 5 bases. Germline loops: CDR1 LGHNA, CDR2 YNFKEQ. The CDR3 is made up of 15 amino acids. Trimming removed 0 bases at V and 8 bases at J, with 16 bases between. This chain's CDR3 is CASSQDLGGNRGYTF. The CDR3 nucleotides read TGTGCCAGCAGCCAAGATCTTGGAGGGAACAGGGGCTACACCTTC.

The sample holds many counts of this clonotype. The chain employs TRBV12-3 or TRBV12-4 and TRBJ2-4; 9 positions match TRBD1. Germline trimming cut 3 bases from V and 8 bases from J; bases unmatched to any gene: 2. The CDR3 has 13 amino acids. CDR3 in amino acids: CASSFRQGDIQYF. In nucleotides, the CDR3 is TGTGCCAGCAGTTTTCGACAGGGGGACATTCAGTACTTC.

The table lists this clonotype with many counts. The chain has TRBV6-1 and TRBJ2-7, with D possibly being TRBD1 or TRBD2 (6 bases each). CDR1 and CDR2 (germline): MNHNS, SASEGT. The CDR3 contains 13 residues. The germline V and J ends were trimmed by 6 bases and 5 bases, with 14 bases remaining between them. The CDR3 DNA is TGTGCCAGCAGAGGGGGAGGAGGCCACGAGCAGTACTTC. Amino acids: CASRGGGGHEQYF.

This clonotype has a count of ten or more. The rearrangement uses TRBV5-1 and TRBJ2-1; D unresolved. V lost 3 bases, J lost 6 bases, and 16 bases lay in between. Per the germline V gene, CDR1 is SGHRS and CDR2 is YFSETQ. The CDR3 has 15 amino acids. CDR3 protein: CASSSGPAQGNEQFF. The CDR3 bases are TGCGCCAGCAGCTCGGGTCCGGCCCAAGGCAATGAGCAGTTCTTC. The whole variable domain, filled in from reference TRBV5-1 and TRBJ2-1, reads KAGVTQTPRYLIKTRGQQVTLSCSPISGHRSVSWYQQTPGQGLQFLFEYFSETQRNKGNFPGRFSGRQFSNSRSEMNVSTLELGDSALYLCASSSGPAQGNEQFFGPGTRLTVL.

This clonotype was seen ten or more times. CDR3 loop: CASSLSSGIHEQYF. The DNA of the CDR3 is TGTGCCAGCAGTTTGTCTAGCGGGATCCACGAGCAGTACTTC. V and J are TRBV28 and TRBJ2-7; 9 bases align to TRBD2. This CDR3 region has 14 residues. Germline loops: CDR1 MDHEN, CDR2 SYDVKM. The V gene end was trimmed by 3 bases and the J gene end by 5 bases; junction bases not matched to a gene: 5.

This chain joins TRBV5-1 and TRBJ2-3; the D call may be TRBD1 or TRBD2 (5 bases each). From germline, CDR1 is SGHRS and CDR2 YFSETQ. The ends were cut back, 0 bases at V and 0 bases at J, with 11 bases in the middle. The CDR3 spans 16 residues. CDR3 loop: CASSLGGAASTDTQYF. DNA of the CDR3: TGCGCCAGCAGCTTGGGAGGGGCCGCTAGCACAGATACGCAGTATTTT.

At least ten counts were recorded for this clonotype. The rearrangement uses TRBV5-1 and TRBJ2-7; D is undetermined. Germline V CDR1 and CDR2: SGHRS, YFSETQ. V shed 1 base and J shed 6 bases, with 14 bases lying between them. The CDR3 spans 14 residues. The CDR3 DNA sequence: TGCGCCAGCAGCTTGTCCTCGGTCGACTCCGAGCAGTACTTC. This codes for CASSLSSVDSEQYF.

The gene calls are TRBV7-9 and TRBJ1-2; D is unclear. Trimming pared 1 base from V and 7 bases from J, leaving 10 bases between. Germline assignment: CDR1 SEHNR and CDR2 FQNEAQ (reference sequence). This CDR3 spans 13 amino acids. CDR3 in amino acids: CASSLDGRSGYTF. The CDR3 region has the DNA TGTGCCAGCAGCTTAGACGGGAGGAGTGGCTACACCTTC. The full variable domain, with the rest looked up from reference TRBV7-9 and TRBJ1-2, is DTGVSQNPRHKITKRGQNVTFRCDPISEHNRLYWYRQTLGQGPEFLTYFQNEAQLEKSRLLSDRFSAERPKGSFSTLEIQRTEQGDSAMYLCASSLDGRSGYTFGSGTRLTVV.

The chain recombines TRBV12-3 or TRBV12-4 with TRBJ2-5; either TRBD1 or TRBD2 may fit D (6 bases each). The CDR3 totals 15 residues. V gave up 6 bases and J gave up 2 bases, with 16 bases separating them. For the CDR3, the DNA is TGTGCCAGCAGCATCCTAGGGGGGACGCAAGAGACCCAGTACTTC. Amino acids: CASSILGGTQETQYF.

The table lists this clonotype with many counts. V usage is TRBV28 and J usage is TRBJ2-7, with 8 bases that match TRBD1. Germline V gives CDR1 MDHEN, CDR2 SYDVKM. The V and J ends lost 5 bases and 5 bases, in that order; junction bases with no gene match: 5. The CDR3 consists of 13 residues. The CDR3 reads CASSRQGWHEQYF. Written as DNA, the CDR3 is TGTGCCAGCAGTCGACAGGGGTGGCACGAGCAGTACTTC.

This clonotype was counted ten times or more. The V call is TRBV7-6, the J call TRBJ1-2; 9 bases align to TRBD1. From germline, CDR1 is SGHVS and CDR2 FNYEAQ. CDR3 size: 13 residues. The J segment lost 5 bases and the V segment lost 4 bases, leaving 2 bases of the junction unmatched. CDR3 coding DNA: TGTGCCAGCAGCTCCGACAGGGGGTATGGCTACACCTTC. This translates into CASSSDRGYGYTF.

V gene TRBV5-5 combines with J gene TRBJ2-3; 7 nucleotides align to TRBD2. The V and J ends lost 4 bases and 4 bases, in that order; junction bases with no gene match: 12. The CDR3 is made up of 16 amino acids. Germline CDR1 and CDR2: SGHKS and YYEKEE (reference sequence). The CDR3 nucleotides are TGTGCCAGCAGCCTAGAGCGGGGAGCGAGATCAGATACGCAGTATTTT. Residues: CASSLERGARSDTQYF.